One sample yielded the 11 T cell receptor beta chains listed below, sequenced in a study of blood T cell repertoires in COVID-19. TCRdb's table, derived via immunoSEQ multiplex PCR, lists solely in-frame clones and lacks some. This table holds about 260,000 clones, under 90% found once. The specimen was PBMCs or T cells enriched from blood (not recorded which). All receptors come from a man in his thirties or forties with acute COVID-19.

The chain combines TRBV18 with TRBJ1-3; a weak D match, TRBD1 (6 bases). V was pared by 2 bases and J by 0 bases, with 14 bases between. Looked up from germline, CDR1 is KGHSH and CDR2 is LQKENI. CDR3 length: 17 amino acids. CDR3 sequence (DNA): TGTGCCAGCTCACCAAAGGACAGAAAAATCTCTGGAAACACCATATATTTT. This gives the protein CASSPKDRKISGNTIYF.

The chain has TRBV28 and TRBJ2-1, with TRBD2 identical over 11 bases. Germline trimming cut 6 bases from V and 4 bases from J; bases unmatched to any gene: 8. The CDR3 runs to 16 residues. Germline CDR1 and CDR2: MDHEN and SYDVKM. CDR3 region: CASSLVWTSGYNEQFF. DNA for the CDR3: TGTGCCAGCAGCCTAGTGTGGACTAGCGGGTACAATGAGCAGTTCTTC.

This sequence joins TRBV4-3 and TRBJ1-2; a weak D match, TRBD1 (6 bases). Deletions cut 1 base from V and 8 bases from J, with 17 bases between. This CDR3 is built from 15 residues. Per germline, CDR1 LGHNA and CDR2 YSLEER. CDR3 in DNA: TGCGCCAGCAGCCAAGGGGACATCAGGACGAGGGGCTACACCTTC. Its protein product is CASSQGDIRTRGYTF.

This chain joins TRBV15 and TRBJ1-5; D might be TRBD1 (6 bases). Per germline, CDR1 LNHNV and CDR2 YYDKDF (reference sequence). The CDR3 loop spans 16 amino acids. Trimming pared 1 base from V and 5 bases from J, leaving 15 bases between. The DNA for the CDR3 is TGTGCCACCAGCAGAGCGGACAGCCCCGGCGATCAGCCCCAGCATTTT. Encoded protein: CATSRADSPGDQPQHF. Supplemented by reference TRBV15 and TRBJ1-5, the full variable domain reads DAMVIQNPRYQVTQFGKPVTLSCSQTLNHNVMYWYQQKSSQAPKLLFHYYDKDFNNEADTPDNFQSRRPNTSFCFLDIRSPGLGDTAMYLCATSRADSPGDQPQHFGDGTRLSIL.

Many counts were recorded for this clone. The identical CDR3 is also encoded by other nucleotide sequences in the sample. The CDR3 DNA sequence: TGTGCCAGTAGTATAGTAACAGGAAATCAGCCCCAGCATTTT. Translating it yields CASSIVTGNQPQHF. The genes are TRBV19 and TRBJ1-5; a weak D match, TRBD1 (5 bases). Trimming cost V 1 base and J 4 bases, with 8 bases left between them. The CDR3 covers 14 residues. Germline V lookup: CDR1 LNHDA, CDR2 SQIVND (reference sequence). The full variable domain, its missing parts supplied by reference TRBV19 and TRBJ1-5, is DGGITQSPKYLFRKEGQNVTLSCEQNLNHDAMYWYRQDPGQGLRLIYYSQIVNDFQKGDIAEGYSVSREKKESFPLTVTSAQKNPTAFYLCASSIVTGNQPQHFGDGTRLSIL.

For this clone: The same CDR3 is also encoded by other DNA sequences in this sample. CDR3 region: CASSPRGSGNTIYF. CDR3 sequence (DNA): TGTGCCAGCAGCCCCAGGGGCTCTGGAAACACCATATATTTT. The rearrangement joins TRBV3-1 (or the pseudogene TRBV3-2) to TRBJ1-3, with a tentative D call TRBD1 (6 bases). V was shortened by 4 bases and J by 0 bases, with 7 bases between the two germline ends. This CDR3 is 14 amino acids long. Germline V gene lookup returns CDR1 LGHDT and CDR2 YNNKEL (reference sequence).

The V call is TRBV12-5, the J call TRBJ1-1; D is perhaps TRBD1 (6 bases). The CDR3 runs to 14 residues. The germline gives CDR1 LGHNT, CDR2 FRNRAP. Trimming removed 5 bases from V and 4 bases from J, with 14 bases in between. The DNA of the CDR3 is TGTGCTAGTGGTGCCAACCCACAGGGCACTGAAGCTTTCTTT. This gives the protein CASGANPQGTEAFF.

The chain has TRBV7-8 and TRBJ2-5; TRBD2 aligns across 9 bases. This CDR3 region has 16 residues. CDR1 and CDR2 (germline): SGHVS, FQNEAQ. J gave up 5 bases and V 5 bases, and 12 bases lay outside the gene matches. CDR3 residues: CASSLRRLAAAETQYF. The CDR3 DNA reads as TGTGCCAGCAGCCTCCGTCGACTAGCGGCAGCGGAGACCCAGTACTTC.

V is TRBV6-2 or TRBV6-3 and J is TRBJ1-5; possible D gene TRBD1, 6 bases. The V and J ends lost 4 bases and 7 bases respectively, with 17 bases between them. Germline CDR1 is MNHEY and CDR2 is SVGEGT. This CDR3 comprises 15 residues. CDR3 nucleotide sequence: TGTGCCAGCAGTTTCCCGGGACAAAGACCCCAGCCCCAGCATTTT. Translation: CASSFPGQRPQPQHF.

This clone was seen at least ten times. V gene TRBV6-4 combines with J gene TRBJ2-3; 12 bases match TRBD2. CDR1 is MRHNA, CDR2 SNTAGT, per germline. CDR3 length: 15 amino acids. V trimming: 4 bases; J trimming: 1 base; junction bases outside the gene matches: 0. This chain's CDR3 is CASSGTSGGTDTQYF. In nucleotides, the CDR3 is TGTGCCAGCAGTGGGACTAGCGGGGGCACAGATACGCAGTATTTT.

The chain has TRBV7-2 and TRBJ1-1, with TRBD1 matching over 7 bases. The CDR3 has 13 amino acids. The ends lost 6 bases at V and 7 bases at J; junction bases unmatched: 8. Germline CDR1 and CDR2: SGHTA and FQGNSA. In DNA form, the CDR3 reads TGTGCCAGCAGACCGGGACAGACGATTGAAGCTTTCTTT. Encoded protein: CASRPGQTIEAFF. Together with reference TRBV7-2 and TRBJ1-1, the CDR3 gives the full variable domain: GAGVSQSPSNKVTEKGKDVELRCDPISGHTALYWYRQSLGQGLEFLIYFQGNSAPDKSGLPSDRFSAERTGGSVSTLTIQRTQQEDSAVYLCASRPGQTIEAFFGQGTRLTVV.